This TCR beta chain is from a study of T cell repertoires in cytomegalovirus infection (dated by TCRdb to the late 2010s). Some background on the complete study: Peptide stimulations targeted recently identified HLA-C-restricted CMV epitopes, whose presentation resists viral immunomodulation, together with well-studied HLA-B-restricted epitopes. Because public TCR beta signatures pointed to carriage of CMV infection together with the matching HLA type, the HLA type of each donor mattered for the analysis. Overall study results and their limits: Cumulative frequency of public TCR beta family members discriminated carriers of CMV infection plus the relevant HLA type in this cohort and an independent approximately 400-donor cohort. In the ex vivo response, HLA-C-restricted CMV-specific TCR beta clonotypes were dominant, and in two of eight donors the single most frequent clonotype came from this HLA-C-restricted group.

The intended sense of this specimen's treatment or condition label: in vitro stimulation with specific CMV peptide epitopes to enrich CMV-specific T cells. The sequencing machine was an Illumina HiSeq 1500. TCRdb reprocessed the public reads (quality trimming at Q25 with fastp, clone calling with MiXCR) and kept in-frame beta chains. Rows are combined by CDR3 protein, so each entry shows the most common genes and DNA. The sample profile shows roughly 570,000 distinct CDR3 sequences; 35% to 50% of them were found once. Of the sample, 48% falls within the top ten clones. The CDR3 has 18 amino acids, counting the end cysteine and phenylalanine. CDR3 DNA is the only sequence kept; it has 54 bases, read in frame from the first base. Looking up the germline V gene yields CDR1 SGHTA and CDR2 FQGNSA. V is pared back by 0 bases and J by 8 bases, with 26 bases lying between the germline termini. The sample holds many counts of this clonotype. Its antigen is not yet known. No much larger clone exists at a distance of one base, and base qualities are not known.

This specimen consisted of cultured PBMCs, obtained from culture after CMV antigen stimulation. This TCR was recovered from a human donor in good health (CMV status not recorded). Some clones in this sample may be carry-over from other donors' samples. The sequence links TRBV7-2 to TRBJ2-7; TRBD2 is perhaps the D gene, given 6 matching bases. The DNA is TGTGCCAGCAGCTTAGCGGGCGGGACTCACATTTTACGACCCCAGCAGTACTTC. Translated, it gives CASSLAGGTHILRPQQYF. The reference TRBV7-2 and TRBJ2-7 proteins fill in what lies around the CDR3, so the full variable domain reads GAGVSQSPSNKVTEKGKDVELRCDPISGHTALYWYRQSLGQGLEFLIYFQGNSAPDKSGLPSDRFSAERTGGSVSTLTIQRTQQEDSAVYLCASSLAGGTHILRPQQYFGPGTRLTVT.